Below, one T cell receptor (beta chain) is given with its context. Its specific antigen is unknown. No quality values exist for individual bases; no much larger clone is one base distant. These data belong to a study of blood T cell repertoires in COVID-19 (dated by TCRdb to 2018 to 2020). In the study overall: Samples covering the acute and convalescent phases of COVID-19 were provided by collaborators in the United States, Italy and Spain. The samples were drawn from two sources: the first 160 participants of the ongoing ImmuneRACE study, and 1,200 or so subjects contributed by 6 global collaborators. The material from the prospective study consisted of cDNA or gDNA derived from T cells, B-cell-depleted T cells, or PBMCs. Where HLA class I and class II types were available, the types were taken from metadata supplied by the sample provider, not from assay-based typing. Sample metadata almost always included a de-identified subject ID, COVID-19 status, age in years and sex. The repertoires were released in a freely available public database meant as a resource for research on the immune response to SARS-CoV-2. Deeply sampled blood TCRbeta repertoires from subjects exposed to, actively infected with, or recovered from COVID-19 were included in the dataset. Results and caveats for the whole study, not just this receptor: Clinical and demographic metadata were provided uncurated, with the amount varying by source and participant.

At the junction V is shortened by 1 base and J by 7 bases; bases outside the gene matches: 6. Measured from the cysteine to the phenylalanine, the CDR3 is 15 residues long. This entry keeps only the CDR3 DNA: 45 bases, framed from base 1. The germline V gene (reference sequence) sets CDR1 to LGHDT and CDR2 to YNNKEL. TCRbeta CDR3 regions were amplified from genomic DNA using the immunoSEQ Assay, a bias-controlled multiplex PCR. The study's own analysis went as follows. The number of nucleated cells in each sample was estimated from the amplification of reference gene primers within the assay. Sequence reads were collapsed and filtered to measure the absolute abundance of every unique TCRbeta CDR3 rearrangement. For each sample, productive Simpson clonality was calculated as the square root of Simpson's diversity index over productive rearrangements. TCRdb provides this immuneACCESS table in a form limited to in-frame rearrangements. Some clones are lacking; in checked studies, under half of them reflect an unresolved V gene, and why the rest are absent is not known. Clonal size and the V and J genes are those of that table, whereas D and trimming came from the DNA. Here the sample has 300,000 to 400,000 clones; about nine tenths occur a single time. The top ten constitute roughly 2.9% of the sample.

In Seattle, one collaborating source enrolled patients while the infection was active and tracked those patients longitudinally over the course of disease. Collaborating institutions collected whole blood in K2EDTA tubes following their own protocols. For TCRbeta analysis, collaborators shipped samples in one of three forms: frozen whole blood, isolated PBMCs, or DNA extracted from either of those sample types. Specimen: peripheral blood. The receptor comes from a woman in her twenties or thirties with COVID-19, enrolled during active disease. The chain joins TRBV3-1 (or the pseudogene TRBV3-2) to TRBJ1-2; TRBD1 lines up with 10 middle nucleotides. The nucleotide sequence is TGTGCCAGCAGCCAAGCGGGGGGACAGGGGTTTGGCTACACCTTC. It translates as CASSQAGGQGFGYTF.